The 30 T cell receptor beta chains presented below share a single source sample, sequenced in a study of CD8+CD57+ T cells in acquired aplastic anemia. The patients chosen for sequencing had shown expansion of CD8+CD57+ cells (detected by flow cytometry). TCR beta VDJ and CDR3 were profiled, and genomic DNA was the template. TCRdb processed the reads anew with MiXCR; each CDR3 protein has one entry. This sample has 150,000 to 180,000 distinct CDR3 sequences; about 48% occur once, and the top ten carry 10% to 15%. The sequencing sample was made of sorted CD4+, CD8+, or CD8+CD57+ T cells (not recorded which) from PBMCs. These receptors were taken from a human donor with aplastic anemia.

The rearrangement joins TRBV24-1 to TRBJ2-5, with a weak D call TRBD2 (6 bases). Germline CDR1 and CDR2: KGHDR and SFDVKD. The V and J ends lost 3 bases and 5 bases respectively, with 15 bases between them. The CDR3 consists of 15 residues. The DNA for the CDR3 is TGTGCCACCAGTGATCCGCTGAGTAGCGGCGAGACCCAGTACTTC. Its translation: CATSDPLSSGETQYF.

CDR3 DNA: TGTGCCAGCAGCTTAGATCAAGCCTCCAGAAATGGCTACACCTTC. Translated, it gives CASSLDQASRNGYTF. The chain uses TRBV7-9 and TRBJ1-2; no definite D call. The CDR3 is made up of 15 amino acids. Germline V CDR1 and CDR2: SEHNR, FQNEAQ (reference sequence). V was pared by 1 base and J by 6 bases, with 15 bases between.

This clonotype was counted a single time. The J gene is TRBJ2-3, the V gene TRBV10-3; D uncertain. The CDR3 loop spans 13 amino acids. The germline gives CDR1 ENHRY, CDR2 SYGVKD. V lost 10 bases, J lost 2 bases, and 13 bases lay in between. The CDR3 sequence is CASFMSSTDTQYF. The CDR3 bases are TGTGCCAGCTTCATGAGTTCCACAGATACGCAGTATTTT.

Ten or more counts support this clonotype. The CDR3 bases are TGTGCCAGCAGCCAAACCCAGTACTTC. Translated, it gives CASSQTQYF. The chain employs TRBV7-9 and TRBJ2-5; D is undetermined. The CDR3 covers 9 residues. From germline, CDR1 is SEHNR and CDR2 FQNEAQ (reference sequence). V was cut by 5 bases and J by 8 bases, with 3 bases left in between. Combining the CDR3 with reference TRBV7-9 and TRBJ2-5 gives the whole variable domain DTGVSQNPRHKITKRGQNVTFRCDPISEHNRLYWYRQTLGQGPEFLTYFQNEAQLEKSRLLSDRFSAERPKGSFSTLEIQRTEQGDSAMYLCASSQTQYFGPGTRLLVL.

This clonotype was counted ten times or more. The chain has TRBV2 and TRBJ2-3; D not resolved. The CDR3 runs 12 residues. Trimming cost V 7 bases and J 4 bases, with 9 bases left between them. Germline lookup yields CDR1 SNHLY and CDR2 FYNNEI. The CDR3 protein is CASIIPADTQYF. DNA of the CDR3: TGTGCCAGCATAATACCGGCAGATACGCAGTATTTT.

This chain uses TRBV29-1 with TRBJ2-7, with D perhaps being TRBD1 or TRBD2 (5 bases each). Per germline, CDR1 SQVTM and CDR2 ANQGSEA. CDR3 length: 12 amino acids. Trimming took 5 bases from V and 5 from J, leaving 13 bases between them. The CDR3 reads CSVQRGDHEQYF. CDR3 sequence (DNA): TGCAGCGTTCAAAGAGGGGACCACGAGCAGTACTTC.

This clonotype was counted many times. V usage is TRBV12-3 or TRBV12-4 and J usage is TRBJ2-3; 8 nucleotides align to TRBD2. This CDR3 comprises 15 residues. J gave up 6 bases and V 0 bases, and 5 bases lay outside the gene matches. Here the CDR3 reads CASSLASGGEDTQYF. The CDR3 region has the DNA TGTGCCAGCAGTTTAGCGAGCGGGGGCGAGGATACGCAGTATTTT.

This clonotype has a count of ten or more. This rearrangement joins TRBV12-3 or TRBV12-4 to TRBJ2-7; D gene uncertain. The CDR3 runs 13 residues. The V gene lost 3 bases and the J gene lost 1 base, with 7 bases spanning the gap. Here the CDR3 reads CASSFDNSYEQYF. In DNA form, the CDR3 reads TGTGCCAGCAGTTTTGACAATTCCTACGAGCAGTACTTC.

V and J are TRBV12-3 or TRBV12-4 and TRBJ2-1; 10 nucleotides align to TRBD1. V lost 6 bases and J lost 6; bases outside the gene matches: 2. The CDR3 extends over 13 amino acids. The CDR3 sequence: CASSWDRGNEQFF. CDR3 coding DNA: TGTGCCAGCAGCTGGGACAGGGGCAATGAGCAGTTCTTC.

This clonotype was counted at least ten times. The V call is TRBV4-3, the J call TRBJ1-5; the match to TRBD1 covers 9 bases. V dropped 3 bases and J dropped 6; count of bases not matched to a gene: 9. CDR1 and CDR2 (germline): LGHNA, YSLEER. This CDR3 spans 16 amino acids. DNA of the CDR3: TGCGCCAGCAGCCAGGAACAGGGGGCAGGAGGTCAGCCCCAGCATTTT. This codes for CASSQEQGAGGQPQHF.

The chain is built from TRBV7-9 and TRBJ2-5; D remains ambiguous. CDR1 is SEHNR and CDR2 is FQNEAQ in the germline V gene (reference sequence). V lost 4 bases, J lost 5 bases, and 17 bases lay in between. This CDR3 contains 15 residues. The CDR3 sequence: CASSSSGTAHETQYF. CDR3 in DNA: TGTGCCAGCAGCTCAAGTGGTACGGCCCATGAGACCCAGTACTTC.

The chain combines TRBV9 with TRBJ1-1, with D possibly TRBD1 on 5 matching bases. The length of the CDR3 is 13 residues. Trimming took off 2 bases at V and 4 bases at J, with 9 bases between the two ends. Germline CDR1 is SGDLS and CDR2 is YYNGEE. CDR3 loop: CASSVAGPTEAFF. DNA of the CDR3: TGTGCCAGCAGCGTTGCAGGGCCCACTGAAGCTTTCTTT.

This clonotype is a singleton in its sample. V and J are TRBV7-3 and TRBJ1-1, with 8 positions matching TRBD1. This CDR3 is 13 amino acids long. The germline V gene has CDR1 SGHTA and CDR2 FQGTGA. With V trimmed by 5 bases and J by 4 bases, 3 bases remained unmatched. CDR3: CASSTGGGTEAFF. The CDR3 bases are TGTGCCAGCAGCACAGGGGGTGGCACTGAAGCTTTCTTT.

The rearrangement joins TRBV7-3 to TRBJ2-5; TRBD2 agrees at 9 bases. Losses at the gene ends were 2 bases for V and 4 bases for J; bases not matched to a gene: 5. Germline lookup yields CDR1 SGHTA and CDR2 FQGTGA. The CDR3 has 15 amino acids. The CDR3 DNA sequence: TGTGCCAGCAGCTTATCAGCGGGGGGCGGAGAGACCCAGTACTTC. Translated: CASSLSAGGGETQYF.

V usage is TRBV20-1 and J usage is TRBJ1-6; D perhaps matches TRBD1 (5 bases). Germline CDR1 and CDR2: DFQATT and SNEGSKA (reference sequence). The CDR3 contains 16 residues. V was shortened by 0 bases and J by 6 bases, with 15 bases between the two germline ends. CDR3 in amino acids: CSARDLGGGSNSPLHF. The CDR3, as DNA: TGCAGTGCTAGAGATCTCGGGGGAGGGTCTAATTCACCCCTCCACTTT.

The chain couples TRBV10-2 to TRBJ2-1, with 11 bases identical to TRBD2. CDR1 is WSHSY, CDR2 SAAADI, per germline. The length of the CDR3 is 14 residues. With 3 bases clipped from V and 6 bases from J, the junction kept 1 base outside the gene matches. CDR3 loop: CASSDSGGANEQFF. DNA for the CDR3: TGCGCCAGCAGTGATAGCGGGGGGGCCAATGAGCAGTTCTTC.

This clonotype was seen a few times. The chain combines TRBV6-2 or TRBV6-3 with TRBJ2-3, with 12 bases matching TRBD1. Trimming cost V 4 bases and J 7 bases; bases outside gene matches: 6. The CDR3 covers 15 residues. Germline assignment: CDR1 MNHEY and CDR2 SVGEGT. CDR3 loop: CASSSPGQGANTQYF. CDR3 in DNA: TGTGCCAGCAGTTCTCCGGGACAGGGGGCTAATACGCAGTATTTT.

CDR3 sequence: CASSSHLSLGAGTEAFF. As DNA, the CDR3 is TGTGCCAGCAGTTCCCACCTTTCCTTGGGGGCGGGGACTGAAGCTTTCTTT. J is TRBJ1-1 and V is TRBV12-3 or TRBV12-4; tentatively, D is TRBD1 (6 bases). Trimming left V 4 bases short and J 5 bases short, with 23 bases between. This CDR3 region has 17 residues.

This clonotype has more than one count but fewer than ten. J is TRBJ2-1 and V is TRBV24-1; D possibly corresponds to TRBD1 (6 bases). This CDR3 contains 13 residues. V gave up 7 bases and J gave up 7 bases, with 13 bases separating them. Germline V gives CDR1 KGHDR, CDR2 SFDVKD. CDR3: CATRHKQGNEQFF. The CDR3 region has the DNA TGTGCCACCAGACATAAACAGGGTAATGAGCAGTTCTTC.

The rearrangement joins TRBV6-1 to TRBJ2-7, with a possible D match to TRBD2 (5 bases). Germline loops: CDR1 MNHNS, CDR2 SASEGT. The CDR3 loop spans 14 amino acids. Trimming stripped 7 bases from V and 0 bases from J, with 13 bases between. For the CDR3, the DNA is TGTGCCAGCAATCGGGGTGCGAGCTCCTACGAGCAGTACTTC. It codes for CASNRGASSYEQYF.

In its sample, this clonotype was seen a few times. The chain has TRBV19 and TRBJ2-7, with D possibly being TRBD2 (5 bases). The CDR3 totals 13 residues. V lost 5 bases to trimming and J lost 3 bases, with 11 bases between them. CDR1 is LNHDA, CDR2 SQIVND, per germline (reference sequence). The CDR3 sequence is CASSPGLGYEQYF. In DNA, the CDR3 is TGTGCCAGTAGTCCCGGACTTGGCTACGAGCAGTACTTC.

The rearrangement joins TRBV15 to TRBJ2-3, with D uncertain. The CDR3 contains 16 residues. The germline V gene has CDR1 LNHNV and CDR2 YYDKDF (reference sequence). V lost 0 bases to trimming and J lost 2 bases, with 12 bases between them. The DNA for the CDR3 is TGTGCCACCAGCAGAGATGGGCTGAAATCCACAGATACGCAGTATTTT. Protein product: CATSRDGLKSTDTQYF.

V is TRBV20-1 and J is TRBJ2-7, with no clear D. The CDR3 sequence is 13 residues long. The ends were cut back, 1 base at V and 2 bases at J, with 9 bases in the middle. Germline lookup yields CDR1 DFQATT and CDR2 SNEGSKA (reference sequence). CDR3 sequence reads: CSARGDSPYEQYV. As DNA, the CDR3 is TGCAGTGCTAGAGGGGATTCACCCTACGAGCAGTACGTC.

Details on this clonotype: The junction shows a germline mismatch at one end, possibly a read error. The chain uses TRBV20-1 and TRBJ1-3, with 7 bases fitting TRBD1. CDR1 is DFQATT and CDR2 is SNEGSKA in the germline V gene (reference sequence). The CDR3 extends over 13 amino acids. In DNA form, the CDR3 reads TGCGGTGCTAGAGAGGGGGCCGGAAATACCATATATTTT. It codes for CGAREGAGNTIYF.

This clonotype was seen ten or more times. This sequence joins TRBV10-3 and TRBJ2-7; the D gene is possibly TRBD1 (5 bases). The CDR3 runs to 14 residues. Trimming removed 6 bases from V and 2 bases from J, with 14 bases in between. Germline CDR1 ENHRY, CDR2 SYGVKD. CDR3 DNA sequence: TGTGCCATCAGCGCCTCGGACAAGGCCTACGAGCAGTACTTC. Translated: CAISASDKAYEQYF.

The rearrangement links TRBV15 to TRBJ2-2; D possibly uses TRBD1 or TRBD2 (6 bases each). The germline CDR1 and CDR2 sequences are LNHNV and YYDKDF (reference sequence). This CDR3 is built from 16 residues. V lost 0 bases to trimming and J lost 4 bases, with 12 bases between them. CDR3 nucleotide sequence: TGTGCCACCAGCAGAGATCGGAGGGGGACCACCGGGGAGCTGTTTTTT. This gives the protein CATSRDRRGTTGELFF.

V gene TRBV29-1 combines with J gene TRBJ2-1; TRBD2 agrees at 8 bases. The germline V gene has CDR1 SQVTM and CDR2 ANQGSEA. Losses at the gene ends were 4 bases for V and 10 bases for J; bases not matched to a gene: 9. This CDR3 region has 13 residues. The CDR3 protein is CSVALGLVYEQFF. DNA of the CDR3: TGCAGCGTTGCATTGGGACTAGTCTACGAGCAGTTCTTC.

The J gene is TRBJ2-7, the V gene TRBV20-1, with 15 bases matching TRBD2. V was clipped by 6 bases and J by 2 bases; unmatched bases: 14. This CDR3 has 18 residues. Per germline, CDR1 DFQATT and CDR2 SNEGSKA (reference sequence). In DNA, the CDR3 is TGCAGTGCAAGGACTAGCGGGGGGGCGGGGGAGCTCCCCTACGAGCAGTACTTC. Translation: CSARTSGGAGELPYEQYF.

The chain is built from TRBV9 and TRBJ2-2; TRBD1 agrees at 7 bases. Trimming took 7 bases from V and 1 from J; bases not matched to a gene: 7. This CDR3 has 15 amino acids. Germline V gene lookup returns CDR1 SGDLS and CDR2 YYNGEE. The CDR3 region has the DNA TGTGCCAGCGCCTCCGGGACAGTGAACACCGGGGAGCTGTTTTTT. It is translated as CASASGTVNTGELFF.

This sequence joins TRBV20-1 and TRBJ2-1; 8 bases align to TRBD1. V shed 6 bases and J 4 bases; nucleotides not matched to a gene: 20. CDR1 is DFQATT, CDR2 SNEGSKA, per germline (reference sequence). CDR3 length equals 18 residues. The DNA for the CDR3 is TGCAGTGCCAGCTCACCGGCTTTAGACAGGGGCCTTTACAATGAGCAGTTCTTC. Translating it yields CSASSPALDRGLYNEQFF.